What follows describes a single TCR beta chain. Its antigen is currently unknown. In the PCR, 60 Vbeta and 13 Jbeta primers were used. Only in-frame clones appear in the TCRdb table, and some are missing; sequencing was by immunoSEQ multiplex PCR. The sample lists roughly 150,000 clones, roughly 74% occurring once. The data were taken from a study of cytomegalovirus exposure and HLA in healthy donors. Study as a whole: Drawn from HLA-typed donors, tens of millions of unique TCRs were held in an early data release.

Whole-study results and caveats: It was assumed in the presence/absence analyses that sequencing depth was roughly uniform across donors. What a later analysis reportedly showed was that an Asian-associated ancestry cluster had fewer N-insertions than the roughly 670-donor mean. It was about 150 TCR beta chains that were listed as cytomegalovirus-associated.

This TCR came from a woman aged 40 to 50 in good health and CMV-seropositive. Input material: PBMCs.

The CDR3 nucleotides are TGTGCCAGCAGTGCCTGGACAGCCTACGAGCAGTACTTC. It specifies CASSAWTAYEQYF. The gene calls are TRBV7-9 and TRBJ2-5; a possible D gene is TRBD1 (6 bases). The DNA end lines up better with TRBJ2-7; the J call may be wrong. The CDR3 runs 13 residues. Germline assignment: CDR1 SEHNR and CDR2 FQNEAQ (reference sequence).